Below, 13 T cell receptor beta chains from the same sample are listed, as sequenced in a study of regulatory T cells in long-lasting Graves disease. Combining iRepertoire HTBI primers with Arm-PCR of CDR3 regions, the authors built TCR beta libraries. Via MiXCR, TCRdb re-called the multiplex PCR reads, giving one row per CDR3 protein. The sample carries about 660,000 distinct CDR3 sequences, approximately 31% recorded once. Time point of the sample: persistent/refractory GD, antithyroid drugs over 5 years with positive TRAb. After RNA was extracted from PBMCs, the TCR library was made from it. The sequencing here drew on peripheral blood mononuclear cells (PBMCs), taken when the disease was refractory, from a patient treated with antithyroid drugs. All receptors derive from a female donor with Graves disease.

This rearrangement joins TRBV11-2 to TRBJ2-1; 15 nucleotides line up with TRBD2. Germline CDR1 SGHAT, CDR2 FQNNGV. J gave up 2 bases and V 6 bases, and 8 bases lay outside the gene matches. The CDR3 is 18 amino acids. CDR3 DNA sequence: TGTGCCAGCAGGGGAGGACTAGCGGGAGGGCCGACCTACAATGAGCAGTTCTTC. Translated, it gives CASRGGLAGGPTYNEQFF. Together with reference TRBV11-2 and TRBJ2-1, the CDR3 gives the full variable domain: EAGVAQSPRYKIIEKRQSVAFWCNPISGHATLYWYQQILGQGPKLLIQFQNNGVVDDSQLPKDRFSAERLKGVDSTLKIQPAKLEDSAVYLCASRGGLAGGPTYNEQFFGPGTRLTVL.

This clonotype was counted between two and nine times. The chain joins TRBV5-1 to TRBJ1-6; no clear D gene. With 0 bases removed from V and 5 bases from J, the gap between germline ends came to 3 bases. The CDR3 has 13 amino acids. Germline lookup yields CDR1 SGHRS and CDR2 YFSETQ. The CDR3 nucleotides are TGCGCCAGCAGCTTGGACAATAATTCACCCCTCCACTTT. It codes for CASSLDNNSPLHF.

This chain links TRBV5-5 with TRBJ1-4; the D is unclear. V was trimmed by 3 bases and J by 4 bases, leaving 16 bases between them. The germline gives CDR1 SGHKS, CDR2 YYEKEE (reference sequence). This CDR3 is 16 amino acids long. The CDR3 reads CASSSWEDTFNEKLFF. Written as DNA, the CDR3 is TGTGCCAGCAGCTCATGGGAGGATACGTTTAATGAAAAACTGTTTTTT.

The V call is TRBV6-1, the J call TRBJ2-7; D is possibly TRBD1 (5 bases). The CDR3 loop spans 15 amino acids. Trimming removed 3 bases from V and 4 bases from J, with 16 bases in between. From germline, CDR1 is MNHNS and CDR2 SASEGT. This CDR3 is CASSDPTESRYEQYF. CDR3 nucleotide sequence: TGTGCCAGCAGTGACCCGACAGAAAGCCGTTACGAGCAGTACTTC.

The chain links TRBV11-2 to TRBJ1-1; 12 nucleotides align to TRBD1. The CDR3 loop spans 17 amino acids. J gave up 1 base and V 6 bases, and 9 bases lay outside the gene matches. Germline V lookup: CDR1 SGHAT, CDR2 FQNNGV. CDR3 residues: CASRVGDRGRRNTEAFF. CDR3 DNA: TGTGCCAGCAGGGTCGGGGACAGGGGGCGCCGGAACACTGAAGCTTTCTTT.

This clonotype was detected only a few times. The chain uses TRBV12-5 and TRBJ2-7, with TRBD1 matching 7 bases. CDR3 length: 15 amino acids. Germline V gene data show CDR1 as LGHNT and CDR2 as FRNRAP. With 2 bases clipped from V and 2 bases from J, the junction kept 6 bases outside the gene matches. CDR3 sequence reads: CASGLLGQRPYEQYF. In nucleotides, the CDR3 is TGTGCTAGTGGTTTGCTGGGACAGCGACCCTACGAGCAGTACTTC.

V and J are TRBV2 and TRBJ1-1; D might be TRBD1 (6 bases). The germline gives CDR1 SNHLY, CDR2 FYNNEI. The germline V and J ends were trimmed by 6 bases and 3 bases, with 17 bases remaining between them. The CDR3 runs 15 residues. CDR3 amino acids: CASRRDIAWDTEAFF. As DNA, the CDR3 is TGTGCCAGCAGGCGGGACATCGCTTGGGACACTGAAGCTTTCTTT.

The V call is TRBV7-2, the J call TRBJ1-5; unclear D gene. V dropped 2 bases and J dropped 2 bases, with 10 bases sitting between them. The CDR3 consists of 15 residues. The V gene's germline CDR1 is SGHTA and CDR2 FQGNSA. In DNA form, the CDR3 reads TGTACCAGCAGCTTAAAGGCTAATGGCAATCAGCCCCAGCATTTT. Translation: CTSSLKANGNQPQHF.

J is TRBJ1-2 and V is TRBV29-1, with D maybe TRBD1 (6 bases). There are 12 residues in the CDR3. Germline values: CDR1 SQVTM, CDR2 ANQGSEA. The V gene lost 4 bases and the J gene lost 8 bases, with 14 bases spanning the gap. The CDR3, as DNA: TGCAGCGTTGGTGGGGGGCGGAAGGGCTACACCTTC. It yields the protein CSVGGGRKGYTF. Filled out from reference TRBV29-1 and TRBJ1-2, the complete variable domain reads SAVISQKPSRDICQRGTSLTIQCQVDSQVTMMFWYRQQPGQSLTLIATANQGSEATYESGFVIDKFPISRPNLTFSTLTVSNMSPEDSSIYLCSVGGGRKGYTFGSGTRLTVV.

This clonotype has just a few counts. The chain links TRBV20-1 to TRBJ1-1, with TRBD1 matching over 8 bases. The CDR3 contains 12 residues. The V segment lost 1 base and the J segment 9 bases; nucleotides outside the gene matches: 4. Germline values: CDR1 DFQATT, CDR2 SNEGSKA (reference sequence). The CDR3 DNA reads as TGCAGTGCTAGAGGCCAGGGGGCAAAAGCTTTCTTT. Its translation is CSARGQGAKAFF.

V gene TRBV29-1 combines with J gene TRBJ1-2, with D uncertain. V dropped 3 bases and J dropped 9 bases, with 14 bases sitting between them. CDR3 length: 12 amino acids. Germline V gene lookup returns CDR1 SQVTM and CDR2 ANQGSEA. The CDR3 sequence: CSVETSPDRYTF. CDR3 coding DNA: TGCAGCGTTGAGACCAGTCCTGATCGCTACACCTTC.

In its sample, this clonotype was seen many times. V and J are TRBV27 and TRBJ1-2, with D maybe TRBD1 (5 bases). Trimming cost V 1 base and J 6 bases, with 24 bases left between them. Germline CDR1 reads MNHEY; CDR2 reads SMNVEV (reference sequence). This CDR3 has 18 residues. CDR3: CASSLYPPKGKGKDGYTF. In DNA, the CDR3 is TGTGCCAGCAGTTTATATCCCCCCAAGGGGAAGGGGAAGGATGGCTACACCTTC.

This clonotype was seen ten or more times. The rearrangement uses TRBV7-2 and TRBJ1-2; no firm D call. The CDR3 is 14 amino acids. Per germline, CDR1 SGHTA and CDR2 FQGNSA. V gave up 5 bases and J gave up 4 bases, with 14 bases separating them. CDR3 DNA sequence: TGTGCCAGCAGCCCTTCCTCATACGGCTATGGCTACACCTTC. Protein product: CASSPSSYGYGYTF.